The sample holds one count of the clone carrying this T cell receptor beta chain. The antigen is undetermined. Per germline, CDR1 MNHEY and CDR2 SVGAGI. CDR3 length: 15 residues. The ends lost 5 bases at V and 8 bases at J; junction bases unmatched: 9. The data originate from a study of CD8+CD57+ T cells in acquired aplastic anemia. Study-wide background: CD4+ and CD8+ cells, once sorted, gave DNA averaging approximately 3 ug.

Study findings and constraints: Roughly 30 CD8+ CDR3 sequences occurred in both the patients and the controls. For CD8+ Simpson's diversity, patients and controls showed no significant difference.

The sequenced patients had an expansion of CD8+CD57+ cells seen by flow cytometry. Therapy had not been given to patients before blood sampling. TCR beta VDJ and CDR3 profiles were obtained from a genomic DNA template. A single record per CDR3 protein comes from TCRdb applying MiXCR to the reads. The profile covers about 180,000 distinct CDR3 sequences, with roughly 60% appearing a single time and roughly 46% taken by the ten largest. The sequenced material came from sorted CD4+, CD8+, or CD8+CD57+ T cells (not recorded which) from PBMCs. This TCR was recovered from a human donor with aplastic anemia. This chain joins TRBV6-5 and TRBJ1-6; 7 bases line up with TRBD1. CDR3 region: CASSRTQGGDSPLHF. The CDR3 DNA follows: TGTGCCAGCAGTCGGACTCAGGGGGGCGATTCACCCCTCCACTTT.